In this sample, the clone carrying this T cell receptor beta chain turned up once. These data come from a study of blood T cell repertoires in COVID-19. Study overall: The United States, Italy and Spain were the sources of the acute and convalescent COVID-19 samples. Nucleic acid was either cDNA or gDNA, and it came from T cells, B-cell-depleted T cells, or PBMCs.

In the original processing: The assay estimated nucleated cells by amplifying reference gene primers. The data were produced by immunoSEQ multiplex PCR, yet TCRdb's version contains in-frame clones alone and is incomplete. D and trimming were read from the DNA, whereas the V and J calls and clone size are those reported in that table. The table lists 150,000 or so clones, under 85% of them singletons. The germline CDR1 and CDR2 sequences are KGHSH and LQKENI. The V and J ends lost 2 bases and 1 base, in that order; junction bases with no gene match: 1. The CDR3 extends over 14 amino acids. This TCR derives from a man aged 60-69 years with COVID-19, enrolled during active disease. The source material was peripheral blood. This chain links TRBV18 with TRBJ1-1; 7 bases align to TRBD1. CDR3: CASSPGTENTEAFF. In nucleotides, the CDR3 is TGTGCCAGCTCACCAGGGACAGAGAACACTGAAGCTTTCTTT.